The following is a T cell receptor (beta chain) sequence with its context. This CDR3 has 15 residues. Trimming cost V 4 bases and J 6 bases; bases outside gene matches: 8. As part of sample collection, lesional scalp punch biopsies and peripheral blood were taken from alopecia areata patients. Reverse transcription of extracted RNA yielded cDNA, which provided the sequencing template. Data came from immunoSEQ multiplex PCR; TCRdb stores just in-frame clones and leaves some out. The sample carries 20,000 or so clones, under 75% recorded once. This specimen comes from a study of CD8+ T cells in alopecia areata. Turning to the study itself: The protocol delivered tofacitinib for 6 to 18 months, then withdrew it for 6 months.

The source was skin, collected at week 0. The receptor's source is a human donor with alopecia areata. The rearrangement uses TRBV5-7 and TRBJ2-1; TRBD1 matches at 9 bases. TRBV5-7 falls under the ORF class, with uncertain function. CDR3 DNA: TGTGCCAGCAGCAACCGGGACAGGGCATTCAATGAGCAGTTCTTC. As protein: CASSNRDRAFNEQFF.